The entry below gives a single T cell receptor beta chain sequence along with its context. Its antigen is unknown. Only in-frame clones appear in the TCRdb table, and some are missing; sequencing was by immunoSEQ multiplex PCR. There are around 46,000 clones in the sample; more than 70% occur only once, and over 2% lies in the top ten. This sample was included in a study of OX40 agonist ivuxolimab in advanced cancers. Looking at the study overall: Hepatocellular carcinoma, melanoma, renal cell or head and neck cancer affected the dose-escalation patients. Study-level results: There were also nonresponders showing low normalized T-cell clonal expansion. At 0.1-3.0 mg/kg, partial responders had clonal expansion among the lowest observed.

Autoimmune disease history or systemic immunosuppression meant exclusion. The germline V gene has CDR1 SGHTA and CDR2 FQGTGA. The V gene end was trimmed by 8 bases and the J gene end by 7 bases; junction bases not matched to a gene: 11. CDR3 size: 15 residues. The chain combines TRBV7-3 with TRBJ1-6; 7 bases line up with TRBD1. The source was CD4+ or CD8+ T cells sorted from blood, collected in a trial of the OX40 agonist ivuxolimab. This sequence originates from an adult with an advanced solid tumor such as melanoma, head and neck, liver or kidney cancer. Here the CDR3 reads CASATSGTANSPLHF. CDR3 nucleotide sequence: TGTGCCAGCGCAACTTCCGGGACAGCAAATTCACCCCTCCACTTT.